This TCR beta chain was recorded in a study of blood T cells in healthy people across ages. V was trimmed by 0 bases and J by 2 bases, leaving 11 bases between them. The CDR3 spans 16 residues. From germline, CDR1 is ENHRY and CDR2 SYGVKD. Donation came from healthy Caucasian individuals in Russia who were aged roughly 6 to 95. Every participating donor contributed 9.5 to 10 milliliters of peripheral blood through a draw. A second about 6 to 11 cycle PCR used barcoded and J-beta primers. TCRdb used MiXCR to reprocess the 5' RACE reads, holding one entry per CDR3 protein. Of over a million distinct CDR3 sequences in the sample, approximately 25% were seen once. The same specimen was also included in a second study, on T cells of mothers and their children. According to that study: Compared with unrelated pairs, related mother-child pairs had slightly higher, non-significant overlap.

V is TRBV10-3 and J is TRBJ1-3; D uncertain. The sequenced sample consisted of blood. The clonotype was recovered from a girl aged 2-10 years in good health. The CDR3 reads CAISESAHKPGNTIYF. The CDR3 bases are TGTGCCATCAGTGAGTCCGCTCACAAGCCTGGAAACACCATATATTTT.